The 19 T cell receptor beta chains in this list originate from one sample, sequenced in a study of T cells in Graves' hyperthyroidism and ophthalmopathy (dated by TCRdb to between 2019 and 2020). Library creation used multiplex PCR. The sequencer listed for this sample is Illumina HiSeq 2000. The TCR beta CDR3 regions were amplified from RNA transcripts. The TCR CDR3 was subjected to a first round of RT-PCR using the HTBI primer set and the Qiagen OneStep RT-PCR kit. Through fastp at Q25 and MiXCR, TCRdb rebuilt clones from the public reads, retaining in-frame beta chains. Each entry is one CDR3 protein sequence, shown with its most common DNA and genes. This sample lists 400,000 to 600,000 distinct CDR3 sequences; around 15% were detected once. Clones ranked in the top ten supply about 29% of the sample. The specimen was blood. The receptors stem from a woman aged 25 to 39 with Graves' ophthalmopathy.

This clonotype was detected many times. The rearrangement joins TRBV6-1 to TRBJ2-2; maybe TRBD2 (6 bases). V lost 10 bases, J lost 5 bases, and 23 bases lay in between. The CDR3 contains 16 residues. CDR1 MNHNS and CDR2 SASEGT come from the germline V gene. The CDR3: CATRLGPTGPTGELFF. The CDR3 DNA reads TGTGCCACCAGACTAGGGCCTACGGGGCCGACCGGGGAGCTGTTTTTT.

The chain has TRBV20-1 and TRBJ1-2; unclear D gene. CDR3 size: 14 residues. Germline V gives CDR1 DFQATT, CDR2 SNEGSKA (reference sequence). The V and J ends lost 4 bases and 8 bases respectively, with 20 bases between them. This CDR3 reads CSATLNGLNGGYTF. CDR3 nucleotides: TGCAGTGCTACACTAAACGGACTAAACGGGGGCTACACCTTC.

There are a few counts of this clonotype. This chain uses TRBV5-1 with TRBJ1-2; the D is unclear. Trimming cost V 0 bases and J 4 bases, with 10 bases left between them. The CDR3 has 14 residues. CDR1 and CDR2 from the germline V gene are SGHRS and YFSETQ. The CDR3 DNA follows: TGCGCCAGCAGCTTGGACAAGAGGAGCTATGGCTACACCTTC. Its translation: CASSLDKRSYGYTF.

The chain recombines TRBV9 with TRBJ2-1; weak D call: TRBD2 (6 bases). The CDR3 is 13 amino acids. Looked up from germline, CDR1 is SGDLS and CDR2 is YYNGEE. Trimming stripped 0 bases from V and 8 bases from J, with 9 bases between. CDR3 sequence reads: CASSVGGVDEQFF. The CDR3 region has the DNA TGTGCCAGCAGCGTAGGGGGGGTGGATGAGCAGTTCTTC. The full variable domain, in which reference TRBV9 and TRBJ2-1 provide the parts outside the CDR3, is DSGVTQTPKHLITATGQRVTLRCSPRSGDLSVYWYQQSLDQGLQFLIQYYNGEERAKGNILERFSAQQFPDLHSELNLSSLELGDSALYFCASSVGGVDEQFFGPGTRLTVL.

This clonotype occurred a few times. The CDR3 nucleotides are TGTGCCAGCAGCAACTTATTTAAGGACTACCAAGAGACCCAGTACTTC. It encodes CASSNLFKDYQETQYF. J is TRBJ2-5 and V is TRBV28, with D tentatively TRBD2 (5 bases). Germline loops: CDR1 MDHEN, CDR2 SYDVKM. Trimming removed 6 bases from V and 0 bases from J, with 17 bases in between. The CDR3 totals 16 residues.

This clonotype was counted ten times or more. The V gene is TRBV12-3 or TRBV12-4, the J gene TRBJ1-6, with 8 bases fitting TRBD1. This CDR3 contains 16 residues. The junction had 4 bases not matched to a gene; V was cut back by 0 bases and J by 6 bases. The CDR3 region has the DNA TGTGCCAGCAGTTTAGCCGGACAGGGCCGTAATTCACCCCTCCACTTT. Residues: CASSLAGQGRNSPLHF.

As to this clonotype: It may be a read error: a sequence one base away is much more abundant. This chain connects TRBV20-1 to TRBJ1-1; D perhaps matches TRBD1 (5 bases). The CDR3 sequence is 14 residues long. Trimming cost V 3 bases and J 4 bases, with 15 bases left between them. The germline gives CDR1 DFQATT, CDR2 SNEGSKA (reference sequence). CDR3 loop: CSASVGVWATEAFF. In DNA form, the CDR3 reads TGCAGTGCTAGCGTAGGGGTCTGGGCCACTGAAGCTTTCTTT.

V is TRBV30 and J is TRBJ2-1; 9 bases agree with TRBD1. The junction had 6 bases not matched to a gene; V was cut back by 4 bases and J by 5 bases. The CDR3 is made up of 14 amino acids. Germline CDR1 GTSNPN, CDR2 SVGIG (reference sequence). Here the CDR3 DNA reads TGTGCCTGGACTCCGGGACAGGGTAACAATGAGCAGTTCTTC. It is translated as CAWTPGQGNNEQFF.

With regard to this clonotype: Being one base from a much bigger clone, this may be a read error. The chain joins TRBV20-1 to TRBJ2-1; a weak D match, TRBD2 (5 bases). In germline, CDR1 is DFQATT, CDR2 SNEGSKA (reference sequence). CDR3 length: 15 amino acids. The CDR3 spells CGASSSAVGDREQFF. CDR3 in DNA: TGCGGTGCTAGCTCCTCGGCCGTTGGGGATCGTGAGCAGTTCTTC.

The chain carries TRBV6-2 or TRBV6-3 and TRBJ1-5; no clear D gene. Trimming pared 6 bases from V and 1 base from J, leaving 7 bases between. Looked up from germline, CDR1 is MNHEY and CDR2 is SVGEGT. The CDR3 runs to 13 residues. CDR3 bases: TGTGCCAGCAGCACACTGAGCAATCAGCCCCAGCATTTT. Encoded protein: CASSTLSNQPQHF.

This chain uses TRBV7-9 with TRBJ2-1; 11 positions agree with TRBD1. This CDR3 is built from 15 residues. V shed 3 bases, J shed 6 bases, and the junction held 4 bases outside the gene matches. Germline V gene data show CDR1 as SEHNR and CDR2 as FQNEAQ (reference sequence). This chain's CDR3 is CASSFWTGGLNEQFF. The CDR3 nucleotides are TGTGCCAGCAGCTTTTGGACAGGGGGCCTCAATGAGCAGTTCTTC. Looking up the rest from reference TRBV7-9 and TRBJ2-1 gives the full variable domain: DTGVSQNPRHKITKRGQNVTFRCDPISEHNRLYWYRQTLGQGPEFLTYFQNEAQLEKSRLLSDRFSAERPKGSFSTLEIQRTEQGDSAMYLCASSFWTGGLNEQFFGPGTRLTVL.

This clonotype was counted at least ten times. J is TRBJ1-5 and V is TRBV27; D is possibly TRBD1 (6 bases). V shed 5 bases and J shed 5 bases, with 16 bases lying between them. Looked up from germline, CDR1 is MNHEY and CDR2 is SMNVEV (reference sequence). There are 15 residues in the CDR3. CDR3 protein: CASSPDRDPYQPQHF. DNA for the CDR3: TGTGCCAGCAGTCCGGACAGAGATCCCTATCAGCCCCAGCATTTT.

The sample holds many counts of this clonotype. The CDR3 coding sequence is TGTGCCAGCAGCTTAGCTTCGGGAATAGCAGATACGCAGTATTTT. The encoded protein is CASSLASGIADTQYF. The genes are TRBV11-2 and TRBJ2-3; D is perhaps TRBD2 (5 bases). V was trimmed by 1 base and J by 4 bases, leaving 12 bases between them. CDR1 SGHAT and CDR2 FQNNGV come from the germline V gene. The CDR3 is 15 residues long.

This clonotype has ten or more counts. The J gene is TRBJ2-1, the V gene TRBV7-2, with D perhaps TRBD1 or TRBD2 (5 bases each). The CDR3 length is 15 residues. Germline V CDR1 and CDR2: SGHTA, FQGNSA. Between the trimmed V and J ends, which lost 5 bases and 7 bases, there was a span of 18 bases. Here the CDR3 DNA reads TGTGCCAGCAGCGTACAGGTGGGAGTGGGAAATGAGCAGTTCTTC. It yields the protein CASSVQVGVGNEQFF. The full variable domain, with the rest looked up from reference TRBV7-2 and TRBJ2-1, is GAGVSQSPSNKVTEKGKDVELRCDPISGHTALYWYRQSLGQGLEFLIYFQGNSAPDKSGLPSDRFSAERTGGSVSTLTIQRTQQEDSAVYLCASSVQVGVGNEQFFGPGTRLTVL.

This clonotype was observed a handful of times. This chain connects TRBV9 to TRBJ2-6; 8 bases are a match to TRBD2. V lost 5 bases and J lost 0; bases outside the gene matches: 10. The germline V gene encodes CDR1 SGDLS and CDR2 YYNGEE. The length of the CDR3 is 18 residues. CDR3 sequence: CASSESSGRASGANVLTF. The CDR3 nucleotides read TGTGCCAGCAGTGAGAGTTCCGGGAGGGCCTCTGGGGCCAACGTCCTGACTTTC.

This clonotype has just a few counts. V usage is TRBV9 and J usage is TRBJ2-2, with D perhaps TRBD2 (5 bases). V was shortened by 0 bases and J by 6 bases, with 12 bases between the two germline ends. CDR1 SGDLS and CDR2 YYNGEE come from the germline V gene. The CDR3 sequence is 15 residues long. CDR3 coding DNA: TGTGCCAGCAGCGTAGCTACGGGGTTTGCCGGGGAGCTGTTTTTT. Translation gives CASSVATGFAGELFF.

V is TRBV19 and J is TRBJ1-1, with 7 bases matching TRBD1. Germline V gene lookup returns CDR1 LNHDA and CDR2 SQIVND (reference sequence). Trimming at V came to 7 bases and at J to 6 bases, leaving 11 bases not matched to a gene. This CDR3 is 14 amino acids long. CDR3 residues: CASNIPDRTAEAFF. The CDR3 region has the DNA TGTGCCAGTAATATCCCGGACAGGACCGCTGAAGCTTTCTTT. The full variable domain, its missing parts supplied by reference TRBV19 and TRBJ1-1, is DGGITQSPKYLFRKEGQNVTLSCEQNLNHDAMYWYRQDPGQGLRLIYYSQIVNDFQKGDIAEGYSVSREKKESFPLTVTSAQKNPTAFYLCASNIPDRTAEAFFGQGTRLTVV.

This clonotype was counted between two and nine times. Here the CDR3 reads CASRLMGGYSNQPQHF. The CDR3 bases are TGTGCCAGTAGACTTATGGGGGGATATAGCAATCAGCCCCAGCATTTT. The chain employs TRBV19 and TRBJ1-5; a weak D match, TRBD1 (5 bases). Germline loops: CDR1 LNHDA, CDR2 SQIVND (reference sequence). The ends were cut back, 6 bases at V and 0 bases at J, with 15 bases in the middle. The CDR3 runs 16 residues.

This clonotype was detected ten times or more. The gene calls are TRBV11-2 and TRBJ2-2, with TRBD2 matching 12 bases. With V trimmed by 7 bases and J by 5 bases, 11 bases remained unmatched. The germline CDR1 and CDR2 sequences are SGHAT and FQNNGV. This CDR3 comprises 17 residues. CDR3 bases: TGTGCCAGCACCTCCGTGTGGCTAGCGGGAGGGACCGGGGAGCTGTTTTTT. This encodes CASTSVWLAGGTGELFF.